This T cell receptor beta chain was obtained from a study of blood T cell repertoires in COVID-19. From germline, CDR1 is SGHTA and CDR2 FQGTGA. CDR3 length: 18 residues. V lost 7 bases to trimming and J lost 0 bases; unmatched junction nucleotides: 13. Measured with immunoSEQ multiplex PCR; TCRdb has only the in-frame clones, and not every one. The table shows 35,000 to 40,000 clones, with about 90% occurring only once. The sequencing sample was made of peripheral blood. This clonotype was obtained from a man between 60 and 75 years old with COVID-19, enrolled during active disease. The V call is TRBV7-3, the J call TRBJ1-3, with 9 bases matching TRBD1. In DNA form, the CDR3 reads TGTGCCAGCAACCCATTCCGGGACAGGGTCACCTCTGGAAACACCATATATTTT. Its protein product is CASNPFRDRVTSGNTIYF. Complete variable domain (other parts from reference TRBV7-3 and TRBJ1-3): GAGVSQTPSNKVTEKGKYVELRCDPISGHTALYWYRQSLGQGPEFLIYFQGTGAADDSGLPNDRFFAVRPEGSVSTLKIQRTERGDSAVYLCASNPFRDRVTSGNTIYFGEGSWLTVV.